This TCR beta chain was sequenced for a study of control samples from healthy donors and cancer patients. The protocol was immunoSEQ multiplex PCR, while the TCRdb copy is restricted to in-frame clones and leaves out a portion. The sample contains under 150,000 clones, roughly 91% of which appear only once. This clone showed up just a few times. The specimen was blood. This clonotype originated in a man aged 35 to 55 in good health.

CDR3 protein: CASSSEGRRGNYGYTF. The CDR3, as DNA: TGTGCCAGCAGCTCCGAGGGCCGGAGGGGAAACTATGGCTACACCTTC. The chain employs TRBV11-3 and TRBJ1-2, with a possible D match to TRBD1 (5 bases). Germline V gene lookup returns CDR1 SGHNT and CDR2 YENEEA. The ends were cut back, 4 bases at V and 2 bases at J, with 17 bases in the middle. The CDR3 contains 16 residues.